This entry lists 27 T cell receptor beta chains sequenced from one sample in a study of T cell responses to AZD1222 COVID-19 vaccine. TCRdb's copy holds only in-frame clones and misses some; the assay was immunoSEQ multiplex PCR. The sample yields 150,000 to 200,000 clones, roughly 90% seen once. The sample here was peripheral blood, taken on day 0 of AZD1222 vaccination. The receptor source for this set is an adult in good health.

The table lists this clone with a few counts. The rearrangement joins TRBV4-3 to TRBJ1-2; 9 nucleotides agree with TRBD1. CDR3 length: 15 amino acids. V shed 5 bases, J shed 2 bases, and the junction held 6 bases outside the gene matches. From germline, CDR1 is LGHNA and CDR2 YSLEER. In DNA, the CDR3 is TGCGCCAGCAGCTCAATAGGACAGGGGAACTATGGCTACACCTTC. Its protein is CASSSIGQGNYGYTF.

The chain recombines TRBV7-2 with TRBJ1-6; D gene uncertain. Germline CDR1 reads SGHTA; CDR2 reads FQGNSA. With 2 bases removed from V and 10 bases from J, the gap between germline ends came to 12 bases. The CDR3 contains 14 residues. For the CDR3, the DNA is TGTGCCAGCAGCTTATTAGCCGGGGTGTCACCCCTCCACTTT. Translated, it gives CASSLLAGVSPLHF.

The chain links TRBV5-1 to TRBJ1-2; tentative D call: TRBD1 (6 bases). V lost 1 base and J 0 bases, leaving 10 bases between the germline ends. Germline CDR1 reads SGHRS; CDR2 reads YFSETQ. This CDR3 spans 15 amino acids. The CDR3 nucleotides are TGCGCCAGCAGCTTGACTACAGGGACTAACTATGGCTACACCTTC. Translated: CASSLTTGTNYGYTF. The full variable domain, with the rest looked up from reference TRBV5-1 and TRBJ1-2, is KAGVTQTPRYLIKTRGQQVTLSCSPISGHRSVSWYQQTPGQGLQFLFEYFSETQRNKGNFPGRFSGRQFSNSRSEMNVSTLELGDSALYLCASSLTTGTNYGYTFGSGTRLTVV.

The gene calls are TRBV9 and TRBJ2-2, with 9 positions matching TRBD1. V lost 4 bases and J lost 2; bases outside the gene matches: 12. The CDR3 extends over 18 amino acids. CDR1 and CDR2 (germline): SGDLS, YYNGEE. The CDR3 spells CASSIRTGDTINTGELFF. CDR3 nucleotide sequence: TGTGCCAGCAGCATCAGGACAGGGGACACAATAAACACCGGGGAGCTGTTTTTT.

The chain is built from TRBV21-1 and TRBJ1-5; TRBD1, the table's D call, was not compared with the DNA. TRBV21-1 is assigned pseudogene status. The CDR3 length is 15 residues. The CDR3 DNA reads as TGTGCCAGCAGCAATAGGACAGGGGAGGGTAAGCCCCAGCATTTT. It encodes CASSNRTGEGKPQHF.

This rearrangement joins TRBV7-2 to TRBJ1-2; D remains unclear. Trimming cost V 2 bases and J 2 bases, with 9 bases left between them. Germline CDR1 reads SGHTA; CDR2 reads FQGNSA. This CDR3 has 14 amino acids. In nucleotides, the CDR3 is TGTGCCAGCAGCTTAAATGGGAACAACTATGGCTACACCTTC. This gives the protein CASSLNGNNYGYTF.

J is TRBJ1-1 and V is TRBV29-1; 11 bases agree with TRBD1. Germline V gene data show CDR1 as SQVTM and CDR2 as ANQGSEA. The trim removed 7 bases at V and 5 bases at J, leaving 9 bases unmatched. CDR3 length equals 14 residues. CDR3 coding DNA: TGCAGCGCTGCCAGAGGGACAGGGGGAACTGAAGCTTTCTTT. Encoded protein: CSAARGTGGTEAFF.

The CDR3 DNA reads TGTGCCAGCAGCCATGGGTTTGCCAGGGGGCGGGAGACCCAGTACTTC. It encodes CASSHGFARGRETQYF. The V and J genes are TRBV7-9 and TRBJ2-5, with 8 bases aligning to TRBD1. Germline CDR1 and CDR2: SEHNR and FQNEAQ (reference sequence). V shed 5 bases and J 5 bases; nucleotides not matched to a gene: 13. CDR3 size: 16 residues.

The chain combines TRBV9 with TRBJ2-3, with 16 bases lining up with TRBD2. CDR3 length: 18 residues. Germline V gene sequence: CDR1 SGDLS, CDR2 YYNGEE. V dropped 3 bases and J dropped 5; count of bases not matched to a gene: 9. CDR3 DNA: TGTGCCAGCAGCGAAAGGGGACTAGCGGGAGGGCTAAAAGATACGCAGTATTTT. This encodes CASSERGLAGGLKDTQYF.

There are a few counts of this clone. The CDR3 loop reads CASSYSMVTGELFF. The DNA for the CDR3 is TGTGCCAGCAGTTACTCGATGGTCACCGGGGAGCTGTTTTTT. This chain uses TRBV6-5 with TRBJ2-2; no reliable D call. The CDR3 extends over 14 amino acids. Trimming pared 0 bases from V and 4 bases from J, leaving 6 bases between. The germline CDR1 and CDR2 sequences are MNHEY and SVGAGI.

This clone has a handful of counts. The V and J genes are TRBV7-9 and TRBJ1-2; a possible D gene is TRBD1 (5 bases). Germline CDR1 and CDR2: SEHNR and FQNEAQ (reference sequence). Trimming stripped 2 bases from V and 5 bases from J, with 12 bases between. The CDR3 is 14 amino acids. CDR3 protein: CASSLPGEIYGYTF. In nucleotides, the CDR3 is TGTGCCAGCAGCTTACCGGGGGAAATATATGGCTACACCTTC.

The rearrangement joins TRBV7-6 to TRBJ2-2; D is possibly TRBD1 (7 bases). Trimming stripped 4 bases from V and 0 bases from J, with 18 bases between. This CDR3 has 18 residues. CDR1 and CDR2 from the germline V gene are SGHVS and FNYEAQ. The CDR3 nucleotides are TGTGCCAGCAGCTCATATAGGGGGGACAGCGCGAACACCGGGGAGCTGTTTTTT. It yields the protein CASSSYRGDSANTGELFF.

Here the CDR3 DNA reads TGCGCCAGCAGCCAAGAGGGGGGTAGCAATCAGCCCCAGCATTTT. This codes for CASSQEGGSNQPQHF. The chain carries TRBV4-3 and TRBJ1-5, with D possibly being TRBD1 (5 bases). The CDR3 has 15 amino acids. Trimming stripped 0 bases from V and 0 bases from J, with 6 bases between. Germline V CDR1 and CDR2: LGHNA, YSLEER.

The chain joins TRBV6-5 to TRBJ2-7; no reliable D call. Germline V CDR1 and CDR2: MNHEY, SVGAGI. There are 13 residues in the CDR3. V lost 5 bases and J 0 bases, leaving 8 bases between the germline ends. The DNA for the CDR3 is TGTGCCAGCAGTAACGGAGCCTCCTACGAGCAGTACTTC. This sequence encodes CASSNGASYEQYF.

This chain joins TRBV9 and TRBJ2-3; 14 bases align to TRBD2. The germline CDR1 and CDR2 sequences are SGDLS and YYNGEE. V lost 4 bases to trimming and J lost 5 bases; unmatched junction nucleotides: 6. The CDR3 is 16 residues long. CDR3 sequence: CASSPGLAGGVDTQYF. For the CDR3, the DNA is TGTGCCAGCAGCCCCGGACTAGCGGGGGGAGTAGATACGCAGTATTTT.

The CDR3 DNA reads as TGTGCCAGCTCACCAGTCCAGGGAGGAGGAAATCAGCCCCAGCATTTT. Translated: CASSPVQGGGNQPQHF. The chain employs TRBV18 and TRBJ1-5; tentative D call: TRBD1 (5 bases). Germline loops: CDR1 KGHSH, CDR2 LQKENI. The V and J ends lost 2 bases and 4 bases respectively, with 15 bases between them. The CDR3 totals 16 residues.

The chain joins TRBV9 to TRBJ1-2; TRBD1 aligns across 9 bases. The CDR3 runs to 15 residues. Germline V gene data show CDR1 as SGDLS and CDR2 as YYNGEE. The junction had 12 bases not matched to a gene; V was cut back by 4 bases and J by 8 bases. The CDR3 region has the DNA TGTGCCAGCAGCCCCCGTCGGACAGGGGAAGGAGGCTACACCTTC. Translated: CASSPRRTGEGGYTF.

CDR3 sequence reads: CASSLFAGPVEEKLFF. DNA for the CDR3: TGTGCCAGCAGTTTATTCGCAGGCCCAGTAGAGGAAAAACTGTTTTTT. The chain has TRBV27 and TRBJ1-4; D is unclear. V was trimmed by 1 base and J by 8 bases, leaving 17 bases between them. Germline lookup yields CDR1 MNHEY and CDR2 SMNVEV (reference sequence). This CDR3 has 16 amino acids.

The CDR3 protein is CASSPVVNSGANVLTF. The CDR3 DNA reads TGTGCCAGCTCACCGGTGGTGAACTCTGGGGCCAACGTCCTGACTTTC. The chain combines TRBV18 with TRBJ2-6, with D unclear. Trimming removed 3 bases at V and 0 bases at J, with 9 bases between. Germline-derived CDR1 and CDR2 are KGHSH and LQKENI. This CDR3 spans 16 amino acids.

V is TRBV7-6 and J is TRBJ2-7; TRBD1 matches at 8 bases. Germline-derived CDR1 and CDR2 are SGHVS and FNYEAQ. The CDR3 consists of 16 residues. V shed 5 bases, J shed 2 bases, and the junction held 11 bases outside the gene matches. CDR3 protein: CASSPSPLGQAYEQYF. In nucleotides, the CDR3 is TGTGCCAGCAGCCCTAGCCCCCTGGGACAGGCCTACGAGCAGTACTTC.

V is TRBV29-1 and J is TRBJ2-1; the D is unclear. V was clipped by 2 bases and J by 6 bases, with 5 bases between them. CDR1 is SQVTM and CDR2 is ANQGSEA in the germline V gene. This CDR3 region has 11 residues. This chain's CDR3 is CSVELGNEQFF. The CDR3 DNA follows: TGCAGCGTTGAACTGGGCAATGAGCAGTTCTTC.

This clone was seen a handful of times. The V call is TRBV10-3, the J call TRBJ2-1; possibly TRBD2 for D (5 bases). Germline lookup yields CDR1 ENHRY and CDR2 SYGVKD. The germline V and J ends were trimmed by 8 bases and 0 bases, with 17 bases remaining between them. The CDR3 runs 16 residues. CDR3 DNA: TGTGCCATCGGTTCTAATTATGGGAGCTCCTACAATGAGCAGTTCTTC. Protein: CAIGSNYGSSYNEQFF.

This sequence joins TRBV28 and TRBJ2-7, with unresolved D. The length of the CDR3 is 13 residues. Trimming cost V 4 bases and J 2 bases, with 9 bases left between them. Germline CDR1 MDHEN, CDR2 SYDVKM. Here the CDR3 reads CASSSPWPYEQYF. CDR3 nucleotide sequence: TGTGCCAGCAGTTCGCCGTGGCCCTACGAGCAGTACTTC.

The genes are TRBV13 and TRBJ2-7; 14 bases fit TRBD2. This CDR3 spans 15 amino acids. The V segment lost 5 bases and the J segment 4 bases; nucleotides outside the gene matches: 4. Germline-derived CDR1 and CDR2 are PRHDT and FYEKMQ (reference sequence). CDR3 nucleotides: TGTGCCAGCAGCGAGAGGACTAGCGGGGGGTACGAGCAGTACTTC. Translation gives CASSERTSGGYEQYF.

The chain uses TRBV27 and TRBJ2-4; TRBD2 might be the D (6 bases). The length of the CDR3 is 16 residues. Germline V CDR1 and CDR2: MNHEY, SMNVEV (reference sequence). Trimming shortened V by 6 bases and J by 3 bases, and 18 bases separated the two germline ends. The CDR3 DNA sequence: TGTGCCAGCAGAAGCACGGGGGAGGTGCTCAAAAACATTCAGTACTTC. Translated: CASRSTGEVLKNIQYF.

The chain combines TRBV6-1 with TRBJ1-5; D call uncertain. The CDR3 contains 16 residues. V dropped 1 base and J dropped 3 bases, with 13 bases sitting between them. The germline CDR1 and CDR2 sequences are MNHNS and SASEGT. CDR3 DNA sequence: TGTGCCAGCAGTGAAGGCCCCTGGGATATCAATCAGCCCCAGCATTTT. This sequence encodes CASSEGPWDINQPQHF.

The chain is built from TRBV5-1 and TRBJ1-1, with TRBD1 matching 12 bases. J lost 6 bases, V lost 2 bases, and 11 bases had no gene match. The CDR3 consists of 17 residues. Germline CDR1 is SGHRS and CDR2 is YFSETQ. CDR3 coding DNA: TGCGCCAGCAGCTTCCTCGGGACAGGGGGCCCGATGGCTGAAGCTTTCTTT. Translating it yields CASSFLGTGGPMAEAFF.